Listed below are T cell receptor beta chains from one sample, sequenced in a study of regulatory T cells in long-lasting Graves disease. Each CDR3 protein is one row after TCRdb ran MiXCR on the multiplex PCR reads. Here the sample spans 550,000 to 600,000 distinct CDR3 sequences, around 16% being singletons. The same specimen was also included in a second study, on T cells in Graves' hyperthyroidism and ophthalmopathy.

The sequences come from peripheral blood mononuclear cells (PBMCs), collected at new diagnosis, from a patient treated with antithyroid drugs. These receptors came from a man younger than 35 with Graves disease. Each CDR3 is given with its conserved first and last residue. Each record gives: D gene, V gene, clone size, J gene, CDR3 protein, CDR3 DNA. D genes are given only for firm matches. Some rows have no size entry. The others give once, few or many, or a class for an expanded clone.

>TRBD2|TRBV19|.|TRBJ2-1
CASGASSGTYNEQFF
TGTGCCAGTGGCGCGTCTAGCGGTACCTACAATGAGCAGTTCTTC
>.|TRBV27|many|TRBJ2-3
CASSLSMRAADTQYF
TGTGCCAGCAGTTTATCGATGAGGGCGGCCGATACGCAGTATTTT
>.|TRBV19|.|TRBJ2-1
CASGSSAYNEQFF
TGTGCCAGTGGGTCTAGTGCCTACAATGAGCAGTTCTTC
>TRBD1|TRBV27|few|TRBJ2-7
CASRPTGTGGHEQYF
TGTGCCAGCAGACCCACCGGGACAGGGGGCCACGAGCAGTACTTC
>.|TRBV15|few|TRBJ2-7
CATSRDRHPYEQYF
TGTGCCACCAGCAGAGATCGTCATCCATACGAGCAGTACTTC
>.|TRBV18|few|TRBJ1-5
CASSVLDSNQPQHF
TGTGCCAGCTCCGTTCTAGATAGCAATCAGCCCCAGCATTTT
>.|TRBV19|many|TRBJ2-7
CASSTPGYEQYF
TGTGCCAGTAGTACTCCAGGATACGAGCAGTACTTC
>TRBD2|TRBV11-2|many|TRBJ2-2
CASSLAGGTGELFF
TGTGCCAGCAGTCTAGCGGGAGGCACCGGGGAGCTGTTTTTT
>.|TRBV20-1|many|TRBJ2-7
CSARDLLAKSSYEQYF
TGCAGTGCTAGAGATTTGTTAGCGAAGAGCTCCTACGAGCAGTACTTC
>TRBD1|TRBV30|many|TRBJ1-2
CAWSSDRGGGYTF
TGTGCCTGGAGTTCGGACAGGGGGGGTGGCTACACCTTC
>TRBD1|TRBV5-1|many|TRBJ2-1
CASSERQGGEQFF
TGCGCCAGCAGCGAACGACAGGGTGGGGAGCAGTTCTTC
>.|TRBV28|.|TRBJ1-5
CASRQLGSNQPQHF
TGTGCCAGCAGACAGTTAGGTAGCAATCAGCCCCAGCATTTT
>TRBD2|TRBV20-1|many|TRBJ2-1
CSARKAGVDHEQFF
TGCAGTGCTAGGAAGGCGGGAGTCGACCATGAGCAGTTCTTC
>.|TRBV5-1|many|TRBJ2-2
CASSPRTTLNTGELFF
TGCGCCAGCAGCCCTCGGACAACCTTGAACACCGGGGAGCTGTTTTTT
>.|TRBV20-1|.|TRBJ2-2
CSARADSNTGELFF
TGCAGTGCTAGGGCGGACTCGAACACCGGGGAGCTGTTTTTT
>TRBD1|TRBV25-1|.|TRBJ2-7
CASSKTSDRGEQYF
TGTGCCAGCAGTAAGACTTCGGACAGGGGCGAGCAGTACTTC
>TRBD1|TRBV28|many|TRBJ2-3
CASSLELGTAFF
TGTGCCAGCAGTTTAGAATTGGGGACAGCCTTTTTT
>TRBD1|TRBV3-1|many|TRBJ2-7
CASSPTGGAYEQYF
TGTGCCAGCAGCCCTACAGGGGGCGCCTACGAGCAGTACTTC
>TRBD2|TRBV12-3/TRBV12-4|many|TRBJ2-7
CASSLSGRDYEQYF
TGTGCCAGCAGTTTAAGCGGGAGGGACTACGAGCAGTACTTC
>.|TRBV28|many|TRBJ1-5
CASSRAGRDQPQHF
TGTGCCAGCAGTAGGGCAGGGAGGGATCAGCCCCAGCATTTT
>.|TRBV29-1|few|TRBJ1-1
CSVAGSGPEAFF
TGCAGCGTTGCAGGTTCGGGGCCTGAAGCTTTCTTT
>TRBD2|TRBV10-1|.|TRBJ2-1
CASRVAGATYNEQFF
TGCGCCAGCAGGGTAGCGGGGGCAACCTACAATGAGCAGTTCTTC
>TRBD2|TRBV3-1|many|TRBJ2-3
CASSRTSVGDTQYF
TGTGCCAGCAGCCGAACTAGCGTTGGGGATACGCAGTATTTT
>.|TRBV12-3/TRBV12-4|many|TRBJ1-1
CASRPGRMNTEAFF
TGTGCCAGCAGACCGGGACGGATGAACACTGAAGCTTTCTTT
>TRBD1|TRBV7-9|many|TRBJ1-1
CASSLKGAITEAFF
TGTGCCAGCAGCTTAAAGGGGGCCATCACTGAAGCTTTCTTT
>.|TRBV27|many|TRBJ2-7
CASRSGSAIREQYF
TGTGCCAGCAGATCAGGGAGTGCGATTCGGGAGCAGTACTTC
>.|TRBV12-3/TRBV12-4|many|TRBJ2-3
CASTPRASANTQYF
TGTGCCAGCACCCCTCGGGCTAGCGCAAATACGCAGTATTTT
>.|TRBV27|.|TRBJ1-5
CASSSEGYSNQPQHF
TGTGCCAGCAGCTCTGAGGGTTATAGCAATCAGCCCCAGCATTTT
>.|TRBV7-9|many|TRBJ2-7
CASSLGQGHRYEQYF
TGTGCCAGCAGCTTGGGGCAGGGACATCGATATGAGCAGTACTTC
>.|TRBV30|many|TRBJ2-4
CACSETKNIQYF
TGTGCCTGTAGCGAGACCAAAAACATTCAGTACTTC
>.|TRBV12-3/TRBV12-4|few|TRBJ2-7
CASSSGAGSSYEQYF
TGTGCCAGCAGTTCCGGGGCAGGTAGCTCCTACGAGCAGTACTTC
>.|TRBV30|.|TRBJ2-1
CVWEGQRGEQFF
TGTGTCTGGGAAGGACAGAGGGGTGAGCAGTTCTTC
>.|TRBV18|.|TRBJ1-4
CASSPAQGPGEKLFF
TGTGCCAGCTCACCAGCACAGGGACCTGGCGAAAAACTGTTTTTT
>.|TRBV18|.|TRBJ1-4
CASSPPGVNEKLFF
TGTGCCAGCTCACCACCAGGGGTTAATGAAAAACTGTTTTTT
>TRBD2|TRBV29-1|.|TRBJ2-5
CSVVTSGRETQYF
TGCAGCGTTGTTACTAGCGGGAGAGAGACCCAGTACTTC
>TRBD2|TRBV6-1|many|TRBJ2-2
CASRSLAGGETGELFF
TGTGCCAGCAGGTCCCTAGCGGGAGGGGAAACCGGGGAGCTGTTTTTT
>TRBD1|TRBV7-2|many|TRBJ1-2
CASSIIWTGRNYGYTF
TGTGCCAGCAGCATCATCTGGACAGGGAGAAACTATGGCTACACCTTC
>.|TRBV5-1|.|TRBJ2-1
CASSLDRETQFF
TGCGCCAGCAGCTTGGACAGGGAGACCCAGTTCTTC
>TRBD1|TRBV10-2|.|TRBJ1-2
CASNPGQGADYGYTF
TGCGCCAGCAATCCGGGACAGGGGGCGGACTATGGCTACACCTTC
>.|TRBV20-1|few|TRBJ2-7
CSARDPDSYYEQYF
TGCAGTGCTAGAGACCCGGACTCTTACTACGAGCAGTACTTC
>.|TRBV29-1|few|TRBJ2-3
CSVEEGGATSTDTQYF
TGCAGCGTTGAAGAAGGGGGAGCGACCAGCACAGATACGCAGTATTTT
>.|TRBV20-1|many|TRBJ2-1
CSASVGSYNEQFF
TGCAGTGCTAGTGTCGGCTCCTACAATGAGCAGTTCTTC
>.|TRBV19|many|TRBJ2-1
CASGRSVSSYNEQFF
TGTGCCAGTGGGCGTAGCGTCTCCTCCTACAATGAGCAGTTCTTC
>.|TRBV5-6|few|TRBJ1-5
CASSVGGFQPQHF
TGTGCCAGCAGCGTGGGAGGGTTTCAGCCCCAGCATTTT
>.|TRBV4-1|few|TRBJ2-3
CASNRRGTDTQYF
TGCGCCAGCAACCGAAGGGGGACAGATACGCAGTATTTT
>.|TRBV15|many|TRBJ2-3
CATQGGIQTDTQYF
TGTGCCACCCAGGGGGGAATCCAAACAGATACGCAGTATTTT
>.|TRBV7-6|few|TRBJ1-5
CASSLMDEQPQHF
TGTGCCAGCAGCTTAATGGACGAACAGCCCCAGCATTTT
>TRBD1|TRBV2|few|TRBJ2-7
CASRKGGQGFYEQYF
TGTGCCAGCAGGAAAGGGGGACAGGGTTTCTACGAGCAGTACTTC
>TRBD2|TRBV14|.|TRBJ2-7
CASSQEGLAWGRAYEQYF
TGTGCCAGCAGCCAAGAAGGACTAGCCTGGGGAAGGGCCTACGAGCAGTACTTC
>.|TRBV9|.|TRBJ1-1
CASSPSGGGDGTEAFF
TGTGCCAGCAGCCCGTCGGGAGGGGGAGATGGGACTGAAGCTTTCTTT
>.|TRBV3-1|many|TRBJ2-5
CASSQQRLQETQYF
TGTGCCAGCAGCCAACAGCGTCTACAAGAGACCCAGTACTTC
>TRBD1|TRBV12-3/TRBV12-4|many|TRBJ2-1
CASRGTGDGNEQFF
TGTGCCAGCAGGGGGACAGGGGATGGGAATGAGCAGTTCTTC
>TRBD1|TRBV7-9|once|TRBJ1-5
CASSWGQGGDGTNQPQHF
TGTGCCAGCAGCTGGGGACAGGGGGGGGACGGGACTAATCAGCCCCAGCATTTT
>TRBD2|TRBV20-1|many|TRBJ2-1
CSALGWTSGIYNEQFF
TGCAGTGCTTTAGGGTGGACTAGCGGGATCTACAATGAGCAGTTCTTC
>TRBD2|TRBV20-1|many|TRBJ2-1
CSASPGGYNEQFF
TGCAGTGCTAGCCCGGGAGGCTACAATGAGCAGTTCTTC
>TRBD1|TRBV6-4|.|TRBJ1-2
CASSQVGTGRTSPYTF
TGTGCCAGCAGCCAAGTCGGGACAGGGAGGACCTCTCCTTACACCTTC
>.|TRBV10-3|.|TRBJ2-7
CAIGTSGEKSYEQYF
TGTGCCATCGGGACGAGCGGTGAGAAATCCTACGAGCAGTACTTC
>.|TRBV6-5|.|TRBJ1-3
CASSYSPSVDTIYF
TGTGCCAGCAGTTACTCCCCCAGTGTGGACACCATATATTTT
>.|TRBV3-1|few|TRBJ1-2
CASSQGANGYTF
TGTGCCAGCAGCCAAGGGGCGAATGGCTACACCTTC
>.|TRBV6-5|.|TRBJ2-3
CASSYLRTPTDTQYF
TGTGCCAGCAGTTACTTACGGACACCCACAGATACGCAGTATTTT